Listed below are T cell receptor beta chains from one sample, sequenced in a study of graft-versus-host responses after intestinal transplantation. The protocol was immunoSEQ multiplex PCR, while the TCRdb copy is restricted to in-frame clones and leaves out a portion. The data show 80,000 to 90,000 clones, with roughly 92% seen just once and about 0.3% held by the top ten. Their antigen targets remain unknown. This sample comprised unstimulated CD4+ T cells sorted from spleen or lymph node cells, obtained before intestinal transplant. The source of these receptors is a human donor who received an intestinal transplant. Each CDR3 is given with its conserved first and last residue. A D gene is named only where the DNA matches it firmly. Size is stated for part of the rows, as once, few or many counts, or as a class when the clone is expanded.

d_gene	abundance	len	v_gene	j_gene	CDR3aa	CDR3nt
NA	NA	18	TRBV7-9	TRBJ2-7	CASSSGGGLRQVRYEQYF	TGTGCCAGCAGCTCGGGAGGAGGTTTGCGACAGGTGCGCTACGAGCAGTACTTC
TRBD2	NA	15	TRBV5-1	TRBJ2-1	CASSLALAGLNEQFF	TGCGCCAGCAGCTTGGCACTAGCGGGATTAAATGAGCAGTTCTTC
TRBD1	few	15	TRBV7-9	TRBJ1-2	CASSPTGTGNYGYTF	TGTGCCAGCAGCCCAACCGGGACAGGGAACTATGGCTACACCTTC
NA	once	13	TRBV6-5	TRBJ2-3	CASSYSLPDTQYF	TGTGCCAGCAGTTACTCGCTGCCAGATACGCAGTATTTT
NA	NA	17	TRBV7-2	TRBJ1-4	CASSQRGGLSTNEKLFF	TGTGCCAGCAGCCAACGGGGGGGACTATCAACTAATGAAAAACTGTTTTTT
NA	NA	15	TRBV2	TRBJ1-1	CASSDGGLVNTEAFF	TGTGCCAGCAGTGACGGGGGTCTGGTGAACACTGAAGCTTTCTTT
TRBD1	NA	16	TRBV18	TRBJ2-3	CASSPPNRGSTDTQYF	TGTGCCAGCTCACCACCGAACAGGGGTTCCACAGATACGCAGTATTTT
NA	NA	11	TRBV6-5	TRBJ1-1	CASRRGYQAFF	TGTGCCAGCAGGAGGGGGTATCAAGCTTTCTTT
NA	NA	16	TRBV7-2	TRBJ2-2	CASSLDAELNTGELFF	TGTGCCAGCAGCTTAGACGCGGAGCTGAACACCGGGGAGCTGTTTTTT
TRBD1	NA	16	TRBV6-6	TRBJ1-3	CASMSDRTRSGNTIYF	TGTGCCAGCATGTCGGACAGGACAAGGTCTGGAAACACCATATATTTT
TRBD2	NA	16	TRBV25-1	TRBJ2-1	CASSEFSGRLYNEQFF	TGTGCCAGCAGTGAATTTAGCGGGCGGTTATACAATGAGCAGTTCTTC
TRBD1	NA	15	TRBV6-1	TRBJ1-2	CASSETSQGLRGYTF	TGTGCCAGCAGTGAAACCTCACAGGGGCTAAGGGGCTACACCTTC
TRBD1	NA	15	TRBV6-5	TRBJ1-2	CASSRQGAQSYGYTF	TGTGCCAGCAGCCGACAGGGGGCGCAAAGTTATGGCTACACCTTC
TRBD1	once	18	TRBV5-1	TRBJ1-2	CASSQRTGATNRNYGYTF	TGCGCCAGCAGCCAGAGGACAGGGGCCACAAATCGCAACTATGGCTACACCTTC
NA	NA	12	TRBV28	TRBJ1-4	CASRSGWGKLFF	TGTGCCAGCAGGTCAGGGTGGGGAAAACTGTTTTTT